These T cell receptor beta chains were read from a single sample in a study of shared clonotypes between healthy human individuals. Libraries were prepared by immunoSEQ multiplex PCR; TCRdb keeps only in-frame clonotypes and omits some of them. In the table there are some 1.1 million clones, approximately 77% of which are singletons. Sequencing was performed on memory CD4+ T cells from PBMCs. The receptors here all came from a man aged 18-30 years in good health. Some clones in this sample may be carry-over from other donors' samples. The CDR3 runs from the conserved cysteine through the conserved F or W. D genes are given only for firm matches. Expanded clones get a size class; other rows say once, few or many, or leave the size out.

j_gene,v_gene,abundance,d_gene,len,CDR3aa,CDR3nt
TRBJ1-1,TRBV9,.,TRBD1,15,CASSVTDRVNTEAFF,TGTGCCAGCAGCGTTACAGACAGGGTGAACACTGAAGCTTTCTTT
TRBJ2-1,TRBV15,once,.,13,CATSPSFRDLKFF,TGTGCCACCAGCCCTAGTTTTCGCGACCTGAAGTTCTTC
TRBJ2-1,TRBV27,.,TRBD2,16,CASSLGLAGGYNEQFF,TGTGCCAGCAGTTTAGGGCTAGCGGGAGGGTACAATGAGCAGTTCTTC
TRBJ1-2,TRBV7-8,.,TRBD1,15,CASNPEGRGRGGYTF,TGTGCCAGCAACCCCGAGGGCAGGGGGCGAGGTGGCTACACCTTC
TRBJ1-1,TRBV27,.,.,15,CASSLRGRGNTEAFF,TGTGCCAGCAGTTTAAGAGGGAGGGGGAACACTGAAGCTTTCTTT
TRBJ2-2,TRBV19,.,TRBD1,16,CASSALGQGNTGELFF,TGTGCCAGTAGTGCCTTGGGACAGGGAAACACCGGGGAGCTGTTTTTT
TRBJ1-2,TRBV21-1,.,.,15,CASRYRQGSNYGYTF,TGTGCCAGCAGGTACCGACAGGGCTCCAACTATGGCTACACCTTC
TRBJ2-2,TRBV29-1,few,TRBD1,15,CSVSSPGQGTGELFF,TGCAGCGTTTCTTCCCCGGGACAGGGCACCGGGGAGCTGTTTTTT
TRBJ2-7,TRBV7-6,.,TRBD2,15,CASSAREGSSYEQYF,TGTGCCAGCAGCGCACGGGAGGGGAGCTCCTACGAGCAGTACTTC
TRBJ2-2,TRBV5-4,.,.,15,CASSYAAQRAGELFF,TGTGCCAGCAGCTATGCAGCGCAGCGTGCCGGGGAGCTGTTTTTT
TRBJ2-7,TRBV7-6,.,.,16,CASSLGPPGGIYEQYF,TGTGCCAGCAGCTTAGGACCGCCCGGGGGAATCTACGAGCAGTACTTC
TRBJ2-7,TRBV10-3,.,.,12,CAIGERGDEQYF,TGTGCCATCGGTGAACGTGGAGACGAGCAGTACTTC
TRBJ2-6,TRBV11-1,.,TRBD1,16,CASSLGTGTGANVLTF,TGTGCCAGCAGCTTAGGGACAGGGACCGGGGCCAACGTCCTGACTTTC
TRBJ2-3,TRBV25-1,.,.,14,CASRGVALTDTQYF,TGTGCCAGCAGGGGGGTGGCCTTAACAGATACGCAGTATTTT
TRBJ1-1,TRBV28,.,.,14,CASNGGYWYTEAFF,TGTGCCAGCAATGGGGGGTATTGGTACACTGAAGCTTTCTTT
TRBJ2-3,TRBV28,once,.,11,CASSTVGSQYF,TGTGCCAGCAGTACCGTCGGGTCGCAGTATTTT
TRBJ1-1,TRBV5-1,.,TRBD1,17,CASSSLGRGLVNTEAFF,TGCGCCAGCAGCTCCCTAGGCAGGGGGCTCGTGAACACTGAAGCTTTCTTT
TRBJ2-7,TRBV29-1,.,.,14,CSVEGAETHYEQYF,TGCAGCGTTGAAGGGGCCGAAACCCACTACGAGCAGTACTTC
TRBJ1-1,TRBV5-1,.,.,18,CASSFGRSPQSRNTEAFF,TGCGCCAGCAGCTTCGGCAGATCACCCCAAAGCCGGAACACTGAAGCTTTCTTT
TRBJ2-3,TRBV7-9,once,TRBD2,19,CASSLPGTSGSPAADTQYF,TGTGCCAGCAGCTTACCCGGGACTAGCGGGTCGCCCGCCGCAGATACGCAGTATTTT
TRBJ2-7,TRBV5-5,.,TRBD2,14,CASSLLAGEYEQYF,TGTGCCAGCAGCTTGCTAGCGGGCGAGTACGAGCAGTACTTC
TRBJ1-5,TRBV6-1,.,.,17,CASSEALGAVSNQPQHF,TGTGCCAGCAGTGAAGCGCTAGGGGCCGTTAGCAATCAGCCCCAGCATTTT
TRBJ1-5,TRBV28,.,.,16,CASRPNPAQGNQPQHF,TGTGCCAGCAGACCAAACCCCGCACAGGGCAATCAGCCCCAGCATTTT
TRBJ2-7,TRBV4-1,.,.,12,CASSQVGYEQYF,TGCGCCAGCAGCCAAGTTGGCTACGAGCAGTACTTC